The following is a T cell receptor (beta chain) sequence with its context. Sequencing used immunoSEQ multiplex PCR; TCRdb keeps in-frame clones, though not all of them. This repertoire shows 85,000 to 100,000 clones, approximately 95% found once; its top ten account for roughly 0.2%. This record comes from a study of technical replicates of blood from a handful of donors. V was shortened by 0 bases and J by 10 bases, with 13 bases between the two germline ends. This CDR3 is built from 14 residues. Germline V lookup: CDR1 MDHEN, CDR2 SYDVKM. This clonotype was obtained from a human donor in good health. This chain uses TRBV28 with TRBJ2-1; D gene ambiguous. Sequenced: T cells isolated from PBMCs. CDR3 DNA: TGTGCCAGCAGTTTATGGGTCAGGCCCTGGGAGCAGTTCTTC. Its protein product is CASSLWVRPWEQFF.